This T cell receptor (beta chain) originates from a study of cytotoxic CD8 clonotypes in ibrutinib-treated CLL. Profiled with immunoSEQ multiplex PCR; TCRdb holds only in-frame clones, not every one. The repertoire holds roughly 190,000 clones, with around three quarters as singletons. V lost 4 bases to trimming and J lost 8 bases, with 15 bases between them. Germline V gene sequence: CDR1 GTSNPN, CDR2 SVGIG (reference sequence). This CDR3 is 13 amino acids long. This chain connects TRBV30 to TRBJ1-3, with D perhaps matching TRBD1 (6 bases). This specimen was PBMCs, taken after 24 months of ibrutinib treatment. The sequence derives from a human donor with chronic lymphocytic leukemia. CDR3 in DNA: TGTGCCTGGACCCAGGGGTTTCTAGACACCATATATTTT. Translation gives CAWTQGFLDTIYF.